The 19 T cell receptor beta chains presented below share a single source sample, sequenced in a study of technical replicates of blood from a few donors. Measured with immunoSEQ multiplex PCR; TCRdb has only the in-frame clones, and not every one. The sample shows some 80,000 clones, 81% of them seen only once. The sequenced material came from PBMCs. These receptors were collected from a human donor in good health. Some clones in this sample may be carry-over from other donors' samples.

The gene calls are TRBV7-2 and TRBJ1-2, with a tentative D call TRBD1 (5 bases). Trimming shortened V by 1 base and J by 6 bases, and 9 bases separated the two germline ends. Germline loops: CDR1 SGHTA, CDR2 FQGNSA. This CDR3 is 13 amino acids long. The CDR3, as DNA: TGTGCCAGCAGCTTAGGGACGGGGGATGGCTACACCTTC. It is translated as CASSLGTGDGYTF.

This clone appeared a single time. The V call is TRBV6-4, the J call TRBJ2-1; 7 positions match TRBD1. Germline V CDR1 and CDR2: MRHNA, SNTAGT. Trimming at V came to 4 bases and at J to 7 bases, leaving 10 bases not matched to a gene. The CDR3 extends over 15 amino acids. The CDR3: CASSVVPGQSNEQFF. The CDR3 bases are TGTGCCAGCAGTGTCGTCCCGGGACAGAGTAATGAGCAGTTCTTC.

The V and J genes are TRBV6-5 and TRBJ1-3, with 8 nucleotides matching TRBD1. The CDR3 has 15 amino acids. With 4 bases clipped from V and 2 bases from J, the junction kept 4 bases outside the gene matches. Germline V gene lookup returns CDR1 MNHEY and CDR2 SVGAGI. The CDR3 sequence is CASSSSGGPGNTIYF. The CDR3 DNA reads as TGTGCCAGCAGTTCCTCAGGGGGCCCTGGAAACACCATATATTTT.

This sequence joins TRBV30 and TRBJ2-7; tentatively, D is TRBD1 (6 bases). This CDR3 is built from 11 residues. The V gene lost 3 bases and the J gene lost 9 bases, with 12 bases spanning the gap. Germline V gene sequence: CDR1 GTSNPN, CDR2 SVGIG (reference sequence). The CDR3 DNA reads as TGTGCCTGGAGCTTTACAGGGAGGCAGTACTTC. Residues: CAWSFTGRQYF.

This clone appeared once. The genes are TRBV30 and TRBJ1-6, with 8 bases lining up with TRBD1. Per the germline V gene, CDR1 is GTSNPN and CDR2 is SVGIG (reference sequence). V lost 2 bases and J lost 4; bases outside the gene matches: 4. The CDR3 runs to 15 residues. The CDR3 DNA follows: TGTGCCTGGAGTACAGGGGGACGGTATAATTCACCCCTCCACTTT. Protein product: CAWSTGGRYNSPLHF.

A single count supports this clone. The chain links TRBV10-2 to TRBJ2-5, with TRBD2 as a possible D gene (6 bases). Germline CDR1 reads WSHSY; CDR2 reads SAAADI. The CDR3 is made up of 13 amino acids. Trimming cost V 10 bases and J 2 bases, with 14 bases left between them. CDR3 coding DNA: TGCGCCACCTCAGCGGGCGGACAAGAGACCCAGTACTTC. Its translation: CATSAGGQETQYF.

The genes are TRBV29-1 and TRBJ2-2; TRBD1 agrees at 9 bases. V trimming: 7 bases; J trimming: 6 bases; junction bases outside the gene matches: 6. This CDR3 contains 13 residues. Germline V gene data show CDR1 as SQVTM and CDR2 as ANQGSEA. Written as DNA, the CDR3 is TGCAGCGCCTCCTGGACAGGGGCCGGGGAGCTGTTTTTT. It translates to CSASWTGAGELFF.

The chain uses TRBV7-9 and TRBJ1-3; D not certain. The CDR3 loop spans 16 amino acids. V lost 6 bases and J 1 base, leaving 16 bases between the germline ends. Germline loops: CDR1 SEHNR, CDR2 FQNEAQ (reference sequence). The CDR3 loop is CASRGWRSLSGNTIYF. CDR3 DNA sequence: TGTGCCAGCAGGGGTTGGCGGAGTTTATCTGGAAACACCATATATTTT.

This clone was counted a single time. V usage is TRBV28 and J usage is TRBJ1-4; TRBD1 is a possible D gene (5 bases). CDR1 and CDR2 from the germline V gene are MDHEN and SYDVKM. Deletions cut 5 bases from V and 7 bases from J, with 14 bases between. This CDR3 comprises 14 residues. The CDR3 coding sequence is TGTGCCAGCAGTGGGCGGGATGGGGGTGAAAAACTGTTTTTT. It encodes CASSGRDGGEKLFF.

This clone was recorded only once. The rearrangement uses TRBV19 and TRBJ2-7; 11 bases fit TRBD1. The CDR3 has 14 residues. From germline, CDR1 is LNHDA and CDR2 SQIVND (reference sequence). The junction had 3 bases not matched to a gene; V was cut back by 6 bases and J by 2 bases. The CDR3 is CASSGQGAAYEQYF. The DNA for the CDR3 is TGTGCCAGTAGCGGACAGGGGGCCGCCTACGAGCAGTACTTC.

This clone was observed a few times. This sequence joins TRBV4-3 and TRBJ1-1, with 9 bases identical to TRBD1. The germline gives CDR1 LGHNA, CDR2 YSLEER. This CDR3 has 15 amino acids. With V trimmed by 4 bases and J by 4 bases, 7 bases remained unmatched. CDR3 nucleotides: TGCGCCAGCAGCCTTCGTACAGGGGGCCCCACTGAAGCTTTCTTT. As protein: CASSLRTGGPTEAFF.

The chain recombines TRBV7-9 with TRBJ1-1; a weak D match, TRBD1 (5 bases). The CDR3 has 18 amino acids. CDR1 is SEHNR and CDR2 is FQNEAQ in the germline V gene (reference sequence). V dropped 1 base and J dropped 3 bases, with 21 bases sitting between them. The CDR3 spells CASSLGGFGAGFDTEAFF. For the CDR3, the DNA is TGTGCCAGCAGCTTAGGGGGTTTTGGGGCAGGGTTTGACACTGAAGCTTTCTTT.

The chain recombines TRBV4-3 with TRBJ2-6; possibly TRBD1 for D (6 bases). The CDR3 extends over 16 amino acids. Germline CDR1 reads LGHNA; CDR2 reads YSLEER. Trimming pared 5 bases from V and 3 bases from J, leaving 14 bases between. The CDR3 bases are TGCGCCAGCAGCAGTCGGTTAGGGGGTGGGGCCAACGTCCTGACTTTC. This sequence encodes CASSSRLGGGANVLTF.

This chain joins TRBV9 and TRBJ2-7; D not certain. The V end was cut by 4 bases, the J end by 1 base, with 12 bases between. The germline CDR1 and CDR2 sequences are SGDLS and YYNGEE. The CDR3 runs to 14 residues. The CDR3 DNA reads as TGTGCCAGCAGCCCCCAGGTTGGATCCTACGAGCAGTACTTC. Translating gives CASSPQVGSYEQYF.

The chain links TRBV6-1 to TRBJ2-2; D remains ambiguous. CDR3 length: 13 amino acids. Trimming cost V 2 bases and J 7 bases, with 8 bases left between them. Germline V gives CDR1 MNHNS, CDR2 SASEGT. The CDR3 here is CASSESYSGELFF. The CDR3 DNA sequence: TGTGCCAGCAGTGAAAGTTATAGCGGGGAGCTGTTTTTT.

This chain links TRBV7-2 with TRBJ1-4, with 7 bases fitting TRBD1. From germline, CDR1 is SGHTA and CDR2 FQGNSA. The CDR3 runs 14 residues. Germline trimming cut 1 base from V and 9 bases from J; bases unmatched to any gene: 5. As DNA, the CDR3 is TGTGCCAGCAGCTTAGAGCCAGGGGGGAAAAAACTGTTTTTT. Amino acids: CASSLEPGGKKLFF.

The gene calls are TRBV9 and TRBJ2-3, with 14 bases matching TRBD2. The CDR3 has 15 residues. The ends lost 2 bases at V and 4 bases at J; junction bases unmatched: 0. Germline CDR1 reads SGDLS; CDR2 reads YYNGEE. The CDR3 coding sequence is TGTGCCAGCAGCGTGACTAGCGGGAGGGCAGATACGCAGTATTTT. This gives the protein CASSVTSGRADTQYF.

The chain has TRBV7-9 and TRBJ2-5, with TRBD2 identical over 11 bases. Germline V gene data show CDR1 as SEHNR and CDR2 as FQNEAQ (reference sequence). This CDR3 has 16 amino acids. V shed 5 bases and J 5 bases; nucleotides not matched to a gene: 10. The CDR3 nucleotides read TGTGCCAGCAGCCCCCTACTAGCGGGAGTTCGGGAGACCCAGTACTTC. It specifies CASSPLLAGVRETQYF.

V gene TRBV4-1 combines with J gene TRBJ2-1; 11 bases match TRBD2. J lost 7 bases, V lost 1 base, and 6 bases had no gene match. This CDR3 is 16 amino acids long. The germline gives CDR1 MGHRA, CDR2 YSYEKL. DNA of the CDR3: TGCGCCAGCAGCCAAGTAGGACCTAGCGGGAGGAATGAGCAGTTCTTC. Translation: CASSQVGPSGRNEQFF.